This TCR beta chain was documented in a study of identical twins. CDR1 is SGHVS and CDR2 is FQNEAQ in the germline V gene. V was shortened by 3 bases and J by 3 bases, with 10 bases between the two germline ends. There are 14 residues in the CDR3. MiXCR, applied by TCRdb to the 5' RACE reads, yields one record per CDR3 protein. The data show fewer than 800,000 distinct CDR3 sequences, around 7.4% seen once. This clonotype showed up many times. These data were also reused for a study on yellow fever vaccine responses in identical twins.

V is TRBV7-8 and J is TRBJ2-3; D is unclear. Material for sequencing was PBMCs. The receptor was isolated from a woman in her late teens or twenties in good health. Here the CDR3 DNA reads TGTGCCAGCAGCTTCGGGCCCCATACAGATACGCAGTATTTT. Translating it yields CASSFGPHTDTQYF.